Listed below are T cell receptor beta chains from one sample, sequenced in a study of blood T cell repertoires in COVID-19. Method: immunoSEQ multiplex PCR; TCRdb's copy keeps in-frame clones and lacks some. This sample has 110,000 to 150,000 clones, with roughly 85% found just once. Specimen: peripheral blood. The receptors shown here come from a man aged 45-65 years with acute or convalescent COVID-19. Each CDR3 is given with its conserved first and last residue. D genes are given only for firm matches. The size field is filled for only some rows; it gives once, few, many or a size class.

size	length	D	V	J	CDR3	DNA
once	16	TRBD2	TRBV9	TRBJ2-3	CASSAPYGRERDTQYF	TGTGCCAGCAGCGCCCCTTACGGGAGGGAGAGAGATACGCAGTATTTT
NA	15	NA	TRBV6-2/TRBV6-3	TRBJ2-5	CASSTYLAPQETQYF	TGTGCCAGCAGTACCTATCTAGCCCCCCAAGAGACCCAGTACTTC
NA	17	NA	TRBV7-8	TRBJ1-2	CASSSTSTDGHRGGYTF	TGTGCCAGCAGCTCGACCTCGACGGACGGCCACCGAGGGGGCTACACCTTC
few	15	TRBD1	TRBV3-1/TRBV3-2	TRBJ2-2	CASSRRTGNTGELFF	TGTGCCAGCAGTCGCCGGACAGGGAACACCGGGGAGCTGTTTTTT
NA	14	NA	TRBV6-1	TRBJ1-5	CASSEARVGQPQHF	TGTGCCAGCAGTGAGGCGAGGGTTGGTCAGCCCCAGCATTTT
few	13	NA	TRBV12-3/TRBV12-4	TRBJ2-2	CASRSINTGELFF	TGTGCCAGCAGGTCAATTAACACCGGGGAGCTGTTTTTT
NA	15	NA	TRBV15	TRBJ1-4	CATSRERATNEKLFF	TGTGCCACCAGCAGAGAACGAGCAACTAATGAAAAACTGTTTTTT
NA	13	NA	TRBV28	TRBJ1-1	CASSVGTKGAAFF	TGTGCCAGCAGTGTAGGGACTAAGGGAGCAGCTTTCTTT
once	15	TRBD2	TRBV7-8	TRBJ2-7	CASSLGWGRAYEQYF	TGTGCCAGCAGCTTAGGTTGGGGGAGGGCCTACGAGCAGTACTTC
NA	12	NA	TRBV2	TRBJ1-2	CASMTTGSGYTF	TGTGCCAGCATGACGACAGGCTCAGGCTACACCTTC
NA	14	NA	TRBV6-2/TRBV6-3	TRBJ1-2	CASSYGGGVYGYTF	TGTGCCAGCAGTTACGGCGGGGGCGTCTATGGCTACACCTTC
NA	13	NA	TRBV30	TRBJ1-2	CAWTQGGNYGYTF	TGTGCCTGGACCCAAGGGGGTAACTATGGCTACACCTTC
NA	15	NA	TRBV18	TRBJ2-6	CASSPESSGANVLTF	TGTGCCAGCTCACCAGAGAGCTCTGGGGCCAACGTCCTGACTTTC
NA	15	TRBD2	TRBV27	TRBJ2-1	CASSLFGLARDEQFF	TGTGCCAGCAGTTTATTTGGACTAGCGCGTGATGAGCAGTTCTTC
NA	14	NA	TRBV9	TRBJ2-3	CASSVGLATDTQYF	TGTGCCAGCAGCGTAGGTTTAGCCACAGATACGCAGTATTTT
NA	13	TRBD1	TRBV7-7	TRBJ1-1	CASSQGVNTEAFF	TGTGCTAGCAGCCAGGGGGTGAACACTGAAGCTTTCTTT
NA	16	TRBD1	TRBV5-1	TRBJ1-5	CASSLEGTGGSQPQHF	TGCGCCAGCAGCTTGGAAGGGACAGGGGGCTCTCAGCCCCAGCATTTT
NA	13	TRBD1	TRBV7-2	TRBJ1-2	CASSLVGGDGYTF	TGTGCCAGCAGCTTAGTAGGGGGCGATGGCTACACCTTC
NA	19	TRBD2	TRBV6-6	TRBJ2-1	CASNRDGTSGMSSYNEQFF	TGTGCCAGCAATCGGGACGGTACTAGCGGGATGAGCTCCTACAATGAGCAGTTCTTC
NA	15	NA	TRBV11-3	TRBJ1-6	CASSHGGQSSSPLHF	TGTGCCAGCAGCCATGGAGGACAGTCTTCCTCACCCCTCCACTTT
NA	19	NA	TRBV5-1	TRBJ2-2	CASSSGMVSGAGNTGELFF	TGCGCCAGCAGCTCCGGAATGGTTTCGGGTGCCGGGAACACCGGGGAGCTGTTTTTT
NA	18	TRBD1	TRBV24-1	TRBJ2-7	CATSESLYGKGGSDEQYF	TGTGCCACCAGTGAATCTCTCTACGGGAAAGGGGGCAGCGACGAGCAGTACTTC
NA	15	TRBD1	TRBV19	TRBJ2-1	CASTRNQGAINEQFF	TGTGCCAGTACCAGAAATCAGGGGGCCATCAATGAGCAGTTCTTC
NA	13	NA	TRBV5-6	TRBJ1-2	CASSLEGNYGYTF	TGTGCCAGCAGCTTGGAGGGGAACTATGGCTACACCTTC
NA	19	NA	TRBV1	TRBJ2-5	CTSSRLAGPLRYRQETQYF	TGCACCAGCAGCCGACTAGCGGGACCACTCCGTTACAGACAAGAGACCCAGTACTTC
NA	16	TRBD2	TRBV4-1	TRBJ2-2	CASSQQLAGDTGELFF	TGCGCCAGCAGCCAGCAACTAGCGGGAGACACCGGGGAGCTGTTTTTT
NA	13	NA	TRBV7-3	TRBJ1-1	CASSFGGNTEAFF	TGTGCCAGCAGCTTCGGCGGGAACACTGAAGCTTTCTTT
NA	15	NA	TRBV7-8	TRBJ1-5	CASSFRGGVNQPQHF	TGTGCCAGCAGCTTCCGGGGGGGGGTCAATCAGCCCCAGCATTTT
NA	13	NA	TRBV14	TRBJ2-5	CASSQNFRGTQYF	TGTGCCAGCAGCCAGAACTTCCGGGGTACCCAGTACTTC
NA	14	NA	TRBV11-2	TRBJ2-2	CASSWTATTGELFF	TGTGCCAGCAGCTGGACAGCGACCACCGGGGAGCTGTTTTTT
NA	11	NA	TRBV7-6	TRBJ2-1	CASSMGPEQFF	TGTGCCAGCAGCATGGGGCCTGAGCAGTTCTTC
NA	15	TRBD2	TRBV11-2	TRBJ2-2	CASRSGLANTGELFF	TGTGCCAGCAGATCGGGACTAGCGAACACCGGGGAGCTGTTTTTT
few	13	TRBD1	TRBV6-5	TRBJ1-2	CASSSGQGEGYTF	TGTGCCAGCAGTTCGGGACAGGGTGAGGGCTACACCTTC
NA	16	TRBD2	TRBV5-4	TRBJ2-1	CASSLGTSGRANEQFF	TGTGCCAGCAGCCTCGGGACTAGCGGGAGGGCCAATGAGCAGTTCTTC
NA	15	TRBD1	TRBV5-4	TRBJ2-1	CASSSPGQGYNEQFF	TGTGCCAGCAGCTCACCGGGACAGGGGTACAATGAGCAGTTCTTC
NA	14	NA	TRBV5-6	TRBJ2-7	CASSLAQGTYEQYF	TGTGCCAGCAGCTTAGCACAGGGAACCTACGAGCAGTACTTC
NA	17	TRBD1	TRBV29-1	TRBJ1-2	CSVRSRDRVLANYGYTF	TGCAGCGTTAGATCTCGGGACAGAGTATTAGCTAACTATGGCTACACCTTC
NA	14	TRBD1	TRBV30	TRBJ2-2	CAWRTGPNTGELFF	TGTGCCTGGAGGACAGGGCCGAACACCGGGGAGCTGTTTTTT
NA	17	NA	TRBV4-2	TRBJ1-1	CASSQEPLGGPNTEAFF	TGTGCCAGCAGCCAAGAACCGCTCGGGGGGCCCAACACTGAAGCTTTCTTT
NA	17	TRBD1	TRBV19	TRBJ2-1	CASSIAPGQGAYNEQFF	TGTGCCAGTAGTATAGCCCCGGGACAGGGGGCCTACAATGAGCAGTTCTTC
NA	15	NA	TRBV18	TRBJ1-2	CASSPQNGGPYGYTF	TGTGCCAGCTCACCACAGAACGGGGGGCCCTATGGCTACACCTTC
NA	17	NA	TRBV18	TRBJ1-6	CASSPPSPGGLASPLHF	TGTGCCAGCTCACCACCCTCGCCGGGGGGGCTAGCTTCACCCCTCCACTTT
NA	14	NA	TRBV6-5	TRBJ2-5	CASSKTIIRETQYF	TGTGCCAGCAGCAAGACTATCATAAGGGAGACCCAGTACTTC
once	18	NA	TRBV13	TRBJ2-3	CASSYKARAGAHTDTQYF	TGTGCCAGCAGCTATAAAGCGCGGGCGGGGGCCCACACAGATACGCAGTATTTT
NA	16	TRBD2	TRBV7-8	TRBJ2-5	CASSLRLAGGSETQYF	TGTGCCAGCAGCCTCCGACTAGCGGGGGGGTCGGAGACCCAGTACTTC
once	15	NA	TRBV5-5	TRBJ2-2	CASSPPTTNTGELFF	TGTGCCAGCAGTCCACCCACAACGAACACCGGGGAGCTGTTTTTT
NA	15	NA	TRBV5-6	TRBJ2-1	CASSLTGMMGNEQFF	TGTGCCAGCAGCTTGACAGGGATGATGGGAAATGAGCAGTTCTTC
NA	13	NA	TRBV3-1/TRBV3-2	TRBJ2-5	CASSPRGSETQYF	TGTGCCAGCAGCCCCCGGGGGAGCGAGACCCAGTACTTC
NA	17	TRBD1	TRBV18	TRBJ1-4	CASSPDTTGGEREKLFF	TGTGCCAGCTCACCGGACACGACAGGGGGCGAGAGGGAAAAACTGTTTTTT
NA	15	TRBD2	TRBV27	TRBJ2-7	CASTASGPHSYEQYF	TGTGCCAGCACAGCTAGCGGGCCCCACTCCTACGAGCAGTACTTC
NA	15	TRBD1	TRBV9	TRBJ1-1	CASSLPPGTGTQAFF	TGTGCCAGCAGCCTCCCCCCCGGGACAGGGACACAAGCTTTCTTT
NA	20	NA	TRBV1	TRBJ2-6	CTSSQDPQGVEGSGANVLTF	TGCACCAGCAGCCAAGATCCCCAGGGGGTAGAGGGCTCTGGGGCCAACGTCCTGACTTTC
NA	17	TRBD2	TRBV9	TRBJ2-7	CASSVATSGRVGAEQYF	TGTGCCAGCAGCGTAGCGACTAGCGGGAGGGTAGGGGCCGAGCAGTACTTC
few	13	NA	TRBV29-1	TRBJ2-3	CSVDEGGTDTQYF	TGCAGCGTCGATGAGGGTGGCACAGATACGCAGTATTTT
NA	14	NA	TRBV2	TRBJ1-3	CASSGRLTGNTIYF	TGTGCCAGCAGTGGGCGACTAACTGGAAACACCATATATTTT
NA	15	TRBD1	TRBV13	TRBJ1-6	CASSQTGFYNSPLHF	TGTGCCAGCAGCCAGACAGGGTTCTATAATTCACCCCTCCACTTT
NA	14	TRBD2	TRBV30	TRBJ2-2	CAWSVVGRDGELFF	TGTGCCTGGAGTGTCGTGGGGAGGGACGGGGAGCTGTTTTTT
NA	12	NA	TRBV28	TRBJ2-7	CASKSQGNEQYF	TGTGCCAGCAAAAGTCAGGGCAACGAGCAGTACTTC
NA	15	TRBD2	TRBV28	TRBJ2-5	CASSSPGLVQETQYF	TGTGCCAGCAGTAGTCCGGGACTAGTCCAAGAGACCCAGTACTTC